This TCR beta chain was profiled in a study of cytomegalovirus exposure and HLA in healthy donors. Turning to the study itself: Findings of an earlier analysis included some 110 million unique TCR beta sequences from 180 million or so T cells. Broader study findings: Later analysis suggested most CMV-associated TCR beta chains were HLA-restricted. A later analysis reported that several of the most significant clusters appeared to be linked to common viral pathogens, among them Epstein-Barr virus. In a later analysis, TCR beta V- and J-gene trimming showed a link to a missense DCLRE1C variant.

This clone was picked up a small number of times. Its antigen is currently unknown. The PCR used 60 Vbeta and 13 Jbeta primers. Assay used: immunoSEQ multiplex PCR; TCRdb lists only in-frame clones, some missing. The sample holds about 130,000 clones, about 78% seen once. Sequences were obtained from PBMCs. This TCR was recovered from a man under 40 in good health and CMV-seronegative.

CDR3 residues: CASGLVTSGHPYQETQYF. As DNA, the CDR3 is TGTGCTAGTGGTTTGGTAACCTCGGGACACCCGTACCAAGAGACCCAGTACTTC. The chain is built from TRBV12-5 and TRBJ2-5; possible D gene TRBD1, 6 bases. Germline CDR1 reads LGHNT; CDR2 reads FRNRAP. This CDR3 has 18 amino acids. Trimming shortened V by 0 bases and J by 0 bases, and 17 bases separated the two germline ends. Using reference TRBV12-5 and TRBJ2-5 for the parts outside the CDR3, the full variable domain is DARVTQTPRHKVTEMGQEVTMRCQPILGHNTVFWYRQTMMQGLELLAYFRNRAPLDDSGMPKDRFSAEMPDATLATLKIQPSEPRDSAVYFCASGLVTSGHPYQETQYFGPGTRLLVL.